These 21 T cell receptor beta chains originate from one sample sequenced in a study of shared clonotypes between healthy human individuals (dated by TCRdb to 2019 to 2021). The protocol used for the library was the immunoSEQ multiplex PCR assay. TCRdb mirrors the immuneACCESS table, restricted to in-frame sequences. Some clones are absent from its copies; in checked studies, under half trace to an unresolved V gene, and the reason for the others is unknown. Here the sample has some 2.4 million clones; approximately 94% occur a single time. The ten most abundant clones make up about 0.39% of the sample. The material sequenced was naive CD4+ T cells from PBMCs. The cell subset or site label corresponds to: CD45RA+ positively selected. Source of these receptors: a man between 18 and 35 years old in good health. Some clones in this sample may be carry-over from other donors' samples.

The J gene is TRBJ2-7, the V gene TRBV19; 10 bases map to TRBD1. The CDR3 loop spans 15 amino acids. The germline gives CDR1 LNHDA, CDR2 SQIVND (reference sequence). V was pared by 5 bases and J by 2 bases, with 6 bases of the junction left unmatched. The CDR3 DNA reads TGTGCCAGTAGTCGGCTGGACAGGGGGACCTACGAGCAGTACTTC. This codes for CASSRLDRGTYEQYF.

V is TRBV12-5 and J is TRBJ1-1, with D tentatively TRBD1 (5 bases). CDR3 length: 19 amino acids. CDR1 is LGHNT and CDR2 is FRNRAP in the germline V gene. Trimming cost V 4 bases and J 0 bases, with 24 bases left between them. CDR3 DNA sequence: TGTGCTAGTGGTTACACCCCTGACGGGACGGATACCATGAACACTGAAGCTTTCTTT. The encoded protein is CASGYTPDGTDTMNTEAFF.

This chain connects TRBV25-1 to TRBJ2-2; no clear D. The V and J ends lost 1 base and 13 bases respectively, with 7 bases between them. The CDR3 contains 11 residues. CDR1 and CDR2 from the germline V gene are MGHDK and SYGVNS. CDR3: CASSEFDPLFF. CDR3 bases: TGTGCCAGCAGTGAATTTGACCCGCTGTTTTTT.

The CDR3 sequence is CASSLPYGSGNQPQHF. CDR3 DNA sequence: TGTGCCAGCAGTTTACCCTATGGATCTGGCAATCAGCCCCAGCATTTT. The J gene is TRBJ1-5, the V gene TRBV28; D not resolved. The CDR3 is 16 amino acids. Trimming removed 2 bases from V and 2 bases from J, with 13 bases in between. Germline CDR1 MDHEN, CDR2 SYDVKM.

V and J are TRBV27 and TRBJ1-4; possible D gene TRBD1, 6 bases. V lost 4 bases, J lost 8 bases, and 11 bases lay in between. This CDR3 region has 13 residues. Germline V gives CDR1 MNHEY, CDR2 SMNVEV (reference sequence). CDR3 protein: CASSSLRGEKLFF. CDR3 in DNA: TGTGCCAGCAGTTCGCTAAGGGGGGAAAAACTGTTTTTT.

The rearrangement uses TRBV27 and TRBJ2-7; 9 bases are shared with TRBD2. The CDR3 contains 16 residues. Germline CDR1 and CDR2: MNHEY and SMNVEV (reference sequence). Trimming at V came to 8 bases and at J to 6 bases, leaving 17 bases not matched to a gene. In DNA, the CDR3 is TGTGCCAGCTGTCCCGTATGGCGGGAGGGCCGGATCGAGCAGTACTTC. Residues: CASCPVWREGRIEQYF.

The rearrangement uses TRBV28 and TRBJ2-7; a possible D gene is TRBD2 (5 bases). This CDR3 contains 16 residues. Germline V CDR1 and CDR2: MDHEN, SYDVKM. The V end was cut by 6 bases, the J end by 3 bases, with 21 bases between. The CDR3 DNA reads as TGTGCCAGCAGCCCGGCCGCATTTCTCGGGAACTACGAGCAGTACTTC. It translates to CASSPAAFLGNYEQYF.

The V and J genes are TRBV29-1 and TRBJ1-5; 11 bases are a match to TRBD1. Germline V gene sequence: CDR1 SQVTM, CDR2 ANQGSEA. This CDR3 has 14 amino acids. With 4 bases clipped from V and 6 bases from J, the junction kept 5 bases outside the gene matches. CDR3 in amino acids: CSVGTGGAGQPQHF. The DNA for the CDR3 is TGCAGCGTTGGGACAGGGGGCGCGGGTCAGCCCCAGCATTTT.

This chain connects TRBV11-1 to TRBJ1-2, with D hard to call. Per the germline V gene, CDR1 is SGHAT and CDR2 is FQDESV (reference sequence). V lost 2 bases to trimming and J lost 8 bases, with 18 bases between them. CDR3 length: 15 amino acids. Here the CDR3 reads CASSLSSVVGRGYTF. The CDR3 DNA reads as TGTGCCAGCAGCTTATCCTCTGTGGTCGGGCGCGGCTACACCTTC.

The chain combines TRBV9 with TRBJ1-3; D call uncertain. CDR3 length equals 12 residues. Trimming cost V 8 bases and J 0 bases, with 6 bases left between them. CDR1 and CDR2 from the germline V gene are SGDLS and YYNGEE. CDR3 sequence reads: CASTNSGNTIYF. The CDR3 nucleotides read TGTGCCAGTACCAACTCTGGAAACACCATATATTTT.

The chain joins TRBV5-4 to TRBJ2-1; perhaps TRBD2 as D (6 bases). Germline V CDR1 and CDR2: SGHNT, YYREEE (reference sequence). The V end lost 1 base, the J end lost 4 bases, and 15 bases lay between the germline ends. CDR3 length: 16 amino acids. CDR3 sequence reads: CASSLSKLASYNEQFF. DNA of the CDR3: TGTGCCAGCAGCTTGAGTAAACTAGCCTCTTACAATGAGCAGTTCTTC.

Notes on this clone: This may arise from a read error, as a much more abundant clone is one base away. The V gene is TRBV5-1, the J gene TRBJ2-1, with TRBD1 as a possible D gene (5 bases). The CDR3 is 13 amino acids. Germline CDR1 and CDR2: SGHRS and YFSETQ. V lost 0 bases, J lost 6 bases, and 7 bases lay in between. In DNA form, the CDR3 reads TGCGCCAGCAGCTTGGGACAGACCAATGAGCAGTTCTTC. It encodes CASSLGQTNEQFF.

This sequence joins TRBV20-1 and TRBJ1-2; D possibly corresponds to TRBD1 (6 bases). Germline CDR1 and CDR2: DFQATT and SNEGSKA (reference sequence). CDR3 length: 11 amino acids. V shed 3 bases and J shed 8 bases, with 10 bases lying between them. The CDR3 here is CSASGQSGYTF. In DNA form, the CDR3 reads TGCAGTGCTAGCGGACAGAGCGGCTACACCTTC.

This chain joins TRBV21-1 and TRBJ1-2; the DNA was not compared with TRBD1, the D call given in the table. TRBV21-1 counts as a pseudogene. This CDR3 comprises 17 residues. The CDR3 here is CASSKKRLNRSNYGYTF. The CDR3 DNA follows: TGTGCCAGCAGCAAAAAAAGACTGAACAGGAGCAACTATGGCTACACCTTC.

DNA of the CDR3: TGTGCCAGCAGTACCGGACAGGGGTATGGCTACACCTTC. It yields the protein CASSTGQGYGYTF. The gene calls are TRBV28 and TRBJ1-2; 9 bases agree with TRBD1. J was trimmed by 5 bases and V by 5 bases; bases with no gene match: 3. The germline V gene encodes CDR1 MDHEN and CDR2 SYDVKM. This CDR3 region has 13 residues.

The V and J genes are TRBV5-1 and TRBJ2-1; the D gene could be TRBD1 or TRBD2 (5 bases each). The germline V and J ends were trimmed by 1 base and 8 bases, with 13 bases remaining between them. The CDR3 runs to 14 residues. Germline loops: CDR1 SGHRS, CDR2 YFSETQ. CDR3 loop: CASSLTGAGDEQFF. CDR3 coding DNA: TGCGCCAGCAGCTTGACCGGGGCCGGAGATGAGCAGTTCTTC.

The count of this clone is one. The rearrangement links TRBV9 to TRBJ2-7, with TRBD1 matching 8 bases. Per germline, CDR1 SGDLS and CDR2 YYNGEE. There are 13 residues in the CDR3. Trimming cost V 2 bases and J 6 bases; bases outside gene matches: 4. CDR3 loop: CASSVQGAGEQYF. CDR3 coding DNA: TGTGCCAGCAGCGTTCAGGGGGCCGGCGAGCAGTACTTC.

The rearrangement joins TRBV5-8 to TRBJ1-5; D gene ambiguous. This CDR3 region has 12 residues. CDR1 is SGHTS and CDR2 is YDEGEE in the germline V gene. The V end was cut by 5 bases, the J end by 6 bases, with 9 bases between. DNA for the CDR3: TGTGCCAGCAGTCCGTGGGGTCAGCCCCAGCATTTT. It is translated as CASSPWGQPQHF.

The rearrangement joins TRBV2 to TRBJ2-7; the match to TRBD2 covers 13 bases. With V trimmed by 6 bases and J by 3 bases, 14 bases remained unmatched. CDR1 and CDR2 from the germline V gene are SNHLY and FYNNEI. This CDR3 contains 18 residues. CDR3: CASSYLLAGGKIVYEQYF. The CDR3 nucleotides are TGTGCCAGCAGCTACTTACTAGCGGGAGGGAAAATCGTCTACGAGCAGTACTTC.

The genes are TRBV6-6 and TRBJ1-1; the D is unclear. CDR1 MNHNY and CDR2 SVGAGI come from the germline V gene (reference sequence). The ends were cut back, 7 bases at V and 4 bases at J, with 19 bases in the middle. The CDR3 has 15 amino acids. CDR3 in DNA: TGTGCCAGCATTAGAGCGGGTGGCTCTGGCACTGAAGCTTTCTTT. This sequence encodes CASIRAGGSGTEAFF.

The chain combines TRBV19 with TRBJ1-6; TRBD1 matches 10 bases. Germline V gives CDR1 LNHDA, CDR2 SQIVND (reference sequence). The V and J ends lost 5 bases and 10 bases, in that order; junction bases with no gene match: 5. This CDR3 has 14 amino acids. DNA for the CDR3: TGTGCCAGTAGTCCAGACAGGGGGCTGTCACCCCTCCACTTT. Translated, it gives CASSPDRGLSPLHF.